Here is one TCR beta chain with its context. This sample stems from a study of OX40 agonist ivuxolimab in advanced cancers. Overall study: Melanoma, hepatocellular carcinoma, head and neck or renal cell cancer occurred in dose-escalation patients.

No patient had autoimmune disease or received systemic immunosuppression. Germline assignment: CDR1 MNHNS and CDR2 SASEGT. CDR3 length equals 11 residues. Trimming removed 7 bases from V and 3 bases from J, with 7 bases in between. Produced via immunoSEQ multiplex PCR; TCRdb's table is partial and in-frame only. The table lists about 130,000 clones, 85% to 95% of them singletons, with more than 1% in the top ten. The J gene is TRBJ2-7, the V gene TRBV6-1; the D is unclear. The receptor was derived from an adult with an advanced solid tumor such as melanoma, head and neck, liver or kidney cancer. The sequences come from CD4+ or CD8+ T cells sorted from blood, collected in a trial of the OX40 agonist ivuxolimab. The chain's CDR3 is CASTNRYEQYF. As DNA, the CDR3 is TGTGCCAGCACCAACCGCTACGAGCAGTACTTC.